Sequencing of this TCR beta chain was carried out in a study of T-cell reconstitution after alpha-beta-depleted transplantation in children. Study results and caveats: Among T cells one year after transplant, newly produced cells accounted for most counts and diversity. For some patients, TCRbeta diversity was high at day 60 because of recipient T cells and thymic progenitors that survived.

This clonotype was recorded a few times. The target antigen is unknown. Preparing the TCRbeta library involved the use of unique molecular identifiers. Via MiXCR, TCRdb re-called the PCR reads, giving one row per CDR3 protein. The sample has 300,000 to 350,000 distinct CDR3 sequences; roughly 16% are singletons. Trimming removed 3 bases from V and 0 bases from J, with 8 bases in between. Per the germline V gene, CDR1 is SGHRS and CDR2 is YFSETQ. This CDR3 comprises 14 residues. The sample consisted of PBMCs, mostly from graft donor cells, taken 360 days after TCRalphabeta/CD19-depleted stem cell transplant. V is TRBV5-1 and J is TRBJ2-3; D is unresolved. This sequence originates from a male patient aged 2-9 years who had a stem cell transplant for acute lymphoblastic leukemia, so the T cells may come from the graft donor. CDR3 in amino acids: CASSSALSTDTQYF. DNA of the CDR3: TGCGCCAGCAGCTCGGCCCTTAGCACAGATACGCAGTATTTT.